One sample yielded the 9 T cell receptor beta chains listed below, sequenced in a study of blood T cell repertoires in COVID-19. Produced via immunoSEQ multiplex PCR; TCRdb's table is partial and in-frame only. Of some 130,000 clones listed, more than 70% are singletons. Sequenced material: peripheral blood. These receptors were obtained from a woman aged 55 to 70 with acute or convalescent COVID-19.

J is TRBJ2-1 and V is TRBV3-1 (or the pseudogene TRBV3-2), with D possibly TRBD2 on 7 matching bases. Trimming took off 4 bases at V and 0 bases at J, with 13 bases between the two ends. The CDR3 spans 16 residues. Germline V gene data show CDR1 as LGHDT and CDR2 as YNNKEL (reference sequence). DNA for the CDR3: TGTGCCAGCAGCCTCCGGGGGGCGAGCTCCTACAATGAGCAGTTCTTC. It specifies CASSLRGASSYNEQFF.

The rearrangement uses TRBV27 and TRBJ2-2; the D gene is possibly TRBD2 (7 bases). There are 15 residues in the CDR3. Trimming removed 3 bases at V and 4 bases at J, with 12 bases between. Germline CDR1 is MNHEY and CDR2 is SMNVEV (reference sequence). CDR3 bases: TGTGCCAGCAGTTTGGGGGGGCAGGGCACCGGGGAGCTGTTTTTT. The encoded protein is CASSLGGQGTGELFF.

This clone has only one observation. The CDR3 bases are TGTGCCAGCAGACCGGACACGACGGGTGGCTACACCTTC. It yields the protein CASRPDTTGGYTF. This chain connects TRBV5-5 to TRBJ1-2; D is perhaps TRBD1 (5 bases). The germline V and J ends were trimmed by 5 bases and 7 bases, with 15 bases remaining between them. Germline values: CDR1 SGHKS, CDR2 YYEKEE (reference sequence). The CDR3 runs 13 residues.

This clone was seen a single time. The genes are TRBV4-2 and TRBJ1-1; TRBD1 aligns across 11 bases. With V trimmed by 0 bases and J by 4 bases, 4 bases remained unmatched. This CDR3 comprises 16 residues. Germline V CDR1 and CDR2: LGHNA, YNFKEQ. The CDR3 region is CASSQEIGTGGTEAFF. The DNA for the CDR3 is TGTGCCAGCAGCCAAGAGATCGGGACAGGGGGCACTGAAGCTTTCTTT.

The genes are TRBV5-1 and TRBJ1-2; no firm D call. The CDR3 has 15 residues. V was shortened by 4 bases and J by 2 bases, with 15 bases between the two germline ends. Looked up from germline, CDR1 is SGHRS and CDR2 is YFSETQ. The CDR3 nucleotides read TGCGCCAGCAGCGTCGGACTGGGATCCAACTATGGCTACACCTTC. Its protein product is CASSVGLGSNYGYTF. The full variable domain, rest sourced from reference TRBV5-1 and TRBJ1-2, is KAGVTQTPRYLIKTRGQQVTLSCSPISGHRSVSWYQQTPGQGLQFLFEYFSETQRNKGNFPGRFSGRQFSNSRSEMNVSTLELGDSALYLCASSVGLGSNYGYTFGSGTRLTVV.

This clone was counted a single time. V is TRBV29-1 and J is TRBJ1-1, with D uncertain. CDR3 length: 14 residues. CDR1 and CDR2 (germline): SQVTM, ANQGSEA. The V end lost 5 bases, the J end lost 5 bases, and 18 bases lay between the germline ends. The CDR3 spells CSVREFGGGTEAFF. CDR3 in DNA: TGCAGCGTTCGAGAGTTTGGTGGAGGTACTGAAGCTTTCTTT.

The rearrangement joins TRBV6-5 to TRBJ2-3; weak D call: TRBD2 (6 bases). The CDR3 runs to 13 residues. The germline V and J ends were trimmed by 9 bases and 5 bases, with 15 bases remaining between them. The V gene's germline CDR1 is MNHEY and CDR2 SVGAGI. CDR3 protein: CASGFGRGDTQYF. CDR3 DNA sequence: TGTGCCAGTGGGTTCGGGAGAGGAGATACGCAGTATTTT.

The chain employs TRBV6-2 or TRBV6-3 and TRBJ2-1; D not resolved. V lost 2 bases and J 3 bases, leaving 8 bases between the germline ends. CDR1 is MNHEY, CDR2 SVGEGT, per germline. This CDR3 has 14 residues. This chain's CDR3 is CASSYGLLYNEQFF. CDR3 bases: TGTGCCAGCAGTTACGGCCTCCTCTACAATGAGCAGTTCTTC.

The chain carries TRBV13 and TRBJ2-1, with a tentative D call TRBD1 (5 bases). Per germline, CDR1 PRHDT and CDR2 FYEKMQ (reference sequence). The CDR3 covers 18 residues. The V gene lost 4 bases and the J gene lost 8 bases, with 27 bases spanning the gap. The CDR3 coding sequence is TGTGCCAGCAGCTCCCTCTCCCCTGGGCCTTCTTGGGGCTATGAGCAGTTCTTC. It encodes CASSSLSPGPSWGYEQFF. Looking up the rest from reference TRBV13 and TRBJ2-1 gives the full variable domain: AAGVIQSPRHLIKEKRETATLKCYPIPRHDTVYWYQQGPGQDPQFLISFYEKMQSDKGSIPDRFSAQQFSDYHSELNMSSLELGDSALYFCASSSLSPGPSWGYEQFFGPGTRLTVL.